This T cell receptor (beta chain) derives from a study of blood T cell repertoires in COVID-19. Study summary: Donors in the United States, Italy and Spain gave samples during acute or convalescent COVID-19. PBMCs, B-cell-depleted T cells, or T cells provided the cDNA or gDNA that made up the material.

This clone was found a few times. Here immunoSEQ multiplex PCR was the method, and the copy in TCRdb shows in-frame clones only, minus some. Found here are under 55,000 clones, approximately 79% of them singletons; the top ten hold roughly 27%. The CDR3 loop spans 16 amino acids. Germline-derived CDR1 and CDR2 are MNHEY and SMNVEV (reference sequence). Trimming stripped 5 bases from V and 5 bases from J, with 19 bases between. The chain employs TRBV27 and TRBJ2-1, with D possibly being TRBD2 (5 bases). Sample: peripheral blood. The sequence was obtained from an older man with acute or convalescent COVID-19. This chain's CDR3 is CASSPGIDRHNNEQFF. CDR3 nucleotide sequence: TGTGCCAGCAGTCCGGGGATAGATCGGCACAACAATGAGCAGTTCTTC.